This T cell receptor (beta chain) was recovered during a study of CXCR3-negative and CXCR3-positive naive CD8 T cells. Findings and limits, study-wide: Fresh PBMCs went into most assays, and CXCR3 expression partly declined after cryopreservation. High diversity, comparable across both naive subsets, contrasted with much lower diversity in memory CD8+ cells. TRB CDR3 properties were used to infer TCR strength, and surface CD5 was comparable between naive subsets.

Concerning this clonotype itself: Its specificity is not known.

The CDR3 spans 16 residues. In triplicate, each CD8+ T cell subset was sorted at under 350,000 cells per replicate. Researchers prepared the TRB cDNA libraries using 5' RACE with UMI labels. Each CDR3 protein gets one entry in TCRdb, which reprocessed the 5' RACE reads and gives no DNA. This sample's clone table lists around 34,000 distinct CDR3 sequences. The V gene is TRBV12-3 or TRBV12-4, the J gene TRBJ2-7; the TCRdb D gene call, TRBD2, has no DNA to confirm it. Sequencing input: memory CD8+ T cells from blood. The receptor comes from a human donor in good health. Some clones in this sample may be carry-over from other donors' samples. The chain's CDR3 is CASSLLGLAGTYEQYF.